What follows are 24 T cell receptor beta chains derived from one specimen sequenced in a study of blood T cell repertoires in COVID-19. Repertoires were generated with immunoSEQ multiplex PCR, while TCRdb's copy carries only in-frame clones and drops some. This table has approximately 230,000 clones, around four fifths appearing once. The source material was peripheral blood. These TCRs come from a man aged 30 to 45 with active or convalescent COVID-19.

The chain joins TRBV2 to TRBJ2-5; TRBD1 agrees at 12 bases. V dropped 5 bases and J dropped 5; count of bases not matched to a gene: 6. This CDR3 spans 15 amino acids. The germline V gene has CDR1 SNHLY and CDR2 FYNNEI. The CDR3 loop is CASSYGTGGRETQYF. The CDR3, as DNA: TGTGCCAGCAGTTACGGGACAGGGGGCCGGGAGACCCAGTACTTC.

The table lists this clone with a count of one. The V and J genes are TRBV28 and TRBJ2-3; 7 bases map to TRBD2. Trimming cost V 6 bases and J 7 bases; bases outside gene matches: 16. The germline gives CDR1 MDHEN, CDR2 SYDVKM. This CDR3 has 16 amino acids. CDR3 residues: CASRIPGTKGDYTQYF. The DNA of the CDR3 is TGTGCCAGCAGAATTCCCGGGACTAAAGGGGATTATACGCAGTATTTT.

V is TRBV9 and J is TRBJ1-1; 11 bases fit TRBD1. Germline V gives CDR1 SGDLS, CDR2 YYNGEE. Germline trimming cut 3 bases from V and 10 bases from J; bases unmatched to any gene: 8. The CDR3 is 14 amino acids. This chain's CDR3 is CASSAGTGGGRAFF. CDR3 bases: TGTGCCAGCAGCGCCGGGACAGGGGGAGGAAGAGCTTTCTTT.

The chain is built from TRBV30 and TRBJ2-5; 7 bases map to TRBD2. V shed 4 bases, J shed 1 base, and the junction held 3 bases outside the gene matches. The CDR3 extends over 13 amino acids. CDR1 GTSNPN and CDR2 SVGIG come from the germline V gene (reference sequence). The CDR3 DNA reads TGTGCCTGGAATCCGGGGGGCCAAGAGACCCAGTACTTC. Its translation is CAWNPGGQETQYF.

As to this clone: At one end the junction does not follow the germline gene, possibly because of a read error. The genes are TRBV28 and TRBJ2-7, with unresolved D. The CDR3 has 13 amino acids. Per the germline V gene, CDR1 is MDHEN and CDR2 is SYDVKM. CDR3 DNA: TGTGCCAGCAGTACCCAGATGACAATCCTCATTGACTTC. This gives the protein CASSTQMTILIDF.

V is TRBV10-3 and J is TRBJ1-2, with 8 bases matching TRBD1. J gave up 6 bases and V 2 bases, and 5 bases lay outside the gene matches. The V gene's germline CDR1 is ENHRY and CDR2 SYGVKD. The CDR3 runs to 14 residues. The CDR3 here is CAISEETGDHGYTF. In DNA, the CDR3 is TGTGCCATCAGTGAGGAGACAGGGGACCATGGCTACACCTTC.

This chain connects TRBV5-4 to TRBJ2-5; 11 positions agree with TRBD1. This CDR3 region has 17 residues. V was clipped by 4 bases and J by 4 bases; unmatched bases: 12. Germline loops: CDR1 SGHNT, CDR2 YYREEE (reference sequence). CDR3 loop: CASSKGGTGTGGETQYF. The CDR3 region has the DNA TGTGCCAGCAGCAAGGGAGGGACCGGGACAGGGGGAGAGACCCAGTACTTC.

This clone was counted between two and nine times. J is TRBJ2-1 and V is TRBV2, with no clear D. Trimming stripped 2 bases from V and 2 bases from J, with 10 bases between. Germline-derived CDR1 and CDR2 are SNHLY and FYNNEI. The CDR3 loop spans 15 amino acids. CDR3 residues: CASSELGQAYNEQFF. The CDR3 DNA reads TGTGCCAGCAGTGAACTGGGCCAGGCCTACAATGAGCAGTTCTTC.

This clone was observed a few times. This chain uses TRBV10-3 with TRBJ1-1; TRBD1 aligns across 7 bases. Germline trimming cut 10 bases from V and 1 base from J; bases unmatched to any gene: 9. The germline V gene encodes CDR1 ENHRY and CDR2 SYGVKD. This CDR3 contains 14 residues. Written as DNA, the CDR3 is TGTGCCACCGGAGACAGGGCTGGGAACACTGAAGCTTTCTTT. Protein sequence: CATGDRAGNTEAFF.

The V and J genes are TRBV6-2 or TRBV6-3 and TRBJ2-1; 11 bases fit TRBD2. The trim removed 6 bases at V and 4 bases at J, leaving 11 bases unmatched. The CDR3 length is 17 residues. In germline, CDR1 is MNHEY, CDR2 SVGEGT. CDR3 DNA: TGTGCCAGCAGCCCTGGGACTAGCGGCTTGATTTACAATGAGCAGTTCTTC. It yields the protein CASSPGTSGLIYNEQFF.

The chain links TRBV5-8 to TRBJ1-4; D is possibly TRBD1 (5 bases). Trimming left V 2 bases short and J 8 bases short, with 16 bases between. From germline, CDR1 is SGHTS and CDR2 YDEGEE. The CDR3 is 15 residues long. CDR3 in amino acids: CASSLETAGVEKLFF. The CDR3 nucleotides read TGTGCCAGCAGCTTAGAGACGGCGGGGGTGGAAAAACTGTTTTTT.

This clone has only one observation. The V gene is TRBV28, the J gene TRBJ2-7, with 8 bases identical to TRBD1. V dropped 7 bases and J dropped 9; count of bases not matched to a gene: 20. Germline CDR1 is MDHEN and CDR2 is SYDVKM. This CDR3 has 16 amino acids. The CDR3 DNA follows: TGTGCCAGCAACACCCCCGGACAGGGAACGATCTATGGGCAGTACTTC. Protein sequence: CASNTPGQGTIYGQYF.

The V gene is TRBV6-5, the J gene TRBJ1-5; TRBD1 might be the D (6 bases). Trimming stripped 6 bases from V and 5 bases from J, with 11 bases between. This CDR3 is built from 13 residues. Germline assignment: CDR1 MNHEY and CDR2 SVGAGI. The chain's CDR3 is CASRPQGYQPQHF. The CDR3 DNA reads as TGTGCCAGCAGACCACAGGGTTATCAGCCCCAGCATTTT.

The rearrangement joins TRBV27 to TRBJ2-1, with TRBD1 matching over 7 bases. The CDR3 contains 19 residues. From germline, CDR1 is MNHEY and CDR2 SMNVEV (reference sequence). With V trimmed by 5 bases and J by 7 bases, 23 bases remained unmatched. CDR3 in DNA: TGTGCCAGCAGTCCTAAGACAGGGTCTGAGGGGTCCAACCGGAATGAGCAGTTCTTC. Its translation is CASSPKTGSEGSNRNEQFF.

The chain carries TRBV6-2 or TRBV6-3 and TRBJ1-2; possibly TRBD1 for D (5 bases). V was pared by 4 bases and J by 0 bases, with 18 bases between. The CDR3 runs to 17 residues. Germline V gives CDR1 MNHEY, CDR2 SVGEGT. The CDR3 sequence is CASSLAVGTISNYGYTF. CDR3 sequence (DNA): TGTGCCAGCAGTTTGGCGGTGGGGACTATCTCTAACTATGGCTACACCTTC.

This clone has just a few counts. The genes are TRBV7-2 and TRBJ1-2; 9 positions match TRBD1. V lost 3 bases, J lost 8 bases, and 10 bases stayed unmatched. The CDR3 is 15 amino acids. Germline-derived CDR1 and CDR2 are SGHTA and FQGNSA. In nucleotides, the CDR3 is TGTGCCAGCAGCTTTGCCTACAGGGGGCGCGGGGGCTACACCTTC. It specifies CASSFAYRGRGGYTF.

V and J are TRBV2 and TRBJ1-2; 8 bases map to TRBD1. The CDR3 sequence is 12 residues long. CDR1 and CDR2 (germline): SNHLY, FYNNEI. Unmatched junction bases numbered 4, after V lost 6 bases and J lost 7 bases. The CDR3: CASRQGARGYTF. The DNA for the CDR3 is TGTGCCAGCAGGCAGGGGGCACGTGGCTACACCTTC. Drawing the rest from reference TRBV2 and TRBJ1-2, the complete variable domain is EPEVTQTPSHQVTQMGQEVILRCVPISNHLYFYWYRQILGQKVEFLVSFYNNEISEKSEIFDDQFSVERPDGSNFTLKIRSTKLEDSAMYFCASRQGARGYTFGSGTRLTVV.

This sequence joins TRBV6-2 or TRBV6-3 and TRBJ1-3, with D possibly matching TRBD1 (5 bases). This CDR3 contains 16 residues. The ends were cut back, 5 bases at V and 0 bases at J, with 14 bases in the middle. The V gene's germline CDR1 is MNHEY and CDR2 SVGEGT. For the CDR3, the DNA is TGTGCCAGCAGTCGAGTGGGGCCCGACTCTGGAAACACCATATATTTT. Amino acids: CASSRVGPDSGNTIYF.

The rearrangement joins TRBV7-6 to TRBJ2-6, with 7 bases lining up with TRBD1. The V gene's germline CDR1 is SGHVS and CDR2 FNYEAQ. V was pared by 2 bases and J by 0 bases, with 4 bases of the junction left unmatched. The CDR3 extends over 17 amino acids. The CDR3, as DNA: TGTGCCAGCAGCTTACAGGGGGTCAGCTCTGGGGCCAACGTCCTGACTTTC. Protein sequence: CASSLQGVSSGANVLTF.

J is TRBJ1-2 and V is TRBV24-1; 8 bases are a match to TRBD1. CDR1 is KGHDR and CDR2 is SFDVKD in the germline V gene. The CDR3 spans 13 residues. The V gene end was trimmed by 1 base and the J gene end by 14 bases; junction bases not matched to a gene: 8. The CDR3 region has the DNA TGTGCCACCAGTGATTTTGGGAACAGGGGGTGGACCTTC. This gives the protein CATSDFGNRGWTF.

This clone was counted only a few times. The J gene is TRBJ1-5, the V gene TRBV2; 7 bases line up with TRBD1. Germline CDR1 and CDR2: SNHLY and FYNNEI. This CDR3 contains 14 residues. Germline trimming cut 6 bases from V and 1 base from J; bases unmatched to any gene: 3. The CDR3 here is CASSDRASNQPQHF. In DNA form, the CDR3 reads TGTGCCAGCAGCGACAGGGCGAGCAATCAGCCCCAGCATTTT.

The chain couples TRBV7-9 to TRBJ2-2, with TRBD1 matching 9 bases. This CDR3 is 17 amino acids long. The germline CDR1 and CDR2 sequences are SEHNR and FQNEAQ (reference sequence). J gave up 0 bases and V 7 bases, and 9 bases lay outside the gene matches. CDR3 residues: CASTPGTGNANTGELFF. CDR3 DNA: TGTGCCAGCACCCCTGGGACAGGGAATGCGAACACCGGGGAGCTGTTTTTT.

The J gene is TRBJ1-2, the V gene TRBV7-9; D is possibly TRBD1 (5 bases). Germline V gives CDR1 SEHNR, CDR2 FQNEAQ (reference sequence). The CDR3 is made up of 16 amino acids. V gave up 5 bases and J gave up 4 bases, with 20 bases separating them. The CDR3 region is CASSPHTDSYFYGYTF. CDR3 DNA sequence: TGTGCCAGCAGCCCCCACACTGACAGTTACTTCTATGGCTACACCTTC.

The chain joins TRBV19 to TRBJ2-2; D not certain. CDR1 is LNHDA and CDR2 is SQIVND in the germline V gene (reference sequence). The V gene lost 6 bases and the J gene lost 4 bases, with 15 bases spanning the gap. The CDR3 runs to 15 residues. The DNA for the CDR3 is TGTGCCAGTAGCAGACTGGCAGAAGCCACCGGGGAGCTGTTTTTT. Translated: CASSRLAEATGELFF. The whole variable domain, remainder taken from reference TRBV19 and TRBJ2-2, is DGGITQSPKYLFRKEGQNVTLSCEQNLNHDAMYWYRQDPGQGLRLIYYSQIVNDFQKGDIAEGYSVSREKKESFPLTVTSAQKNPTAFYLCASSRLAEATGELFFGEGSRLTVL.